Listed below are T cell receptor beta chains from one sample, sequenced in a study of T cell responses to AZD1222 COVID-19 vaccine. Sequenced by immunoSEQ multiplex PCR; TCRdb stores in-frame clones only, minus some. The sample includes about 86,000 clones, 90% seen only once; the top ten take less than 3.5%. The sample in question was peripheral blood, obtained on day 0 of AZD1222 vaccination. The receptors were gathered from an adult in good health. CDR3s include the opening cysteine and the closing phenylalanine or tryptophan. Fields, in order: J gene, V gene, clone size, D gene, CDR3 protein, CDR3 DNA. The D gene is left open where the match is weak. Only some rows state a clone size, as once, few, many or a class for expanded clones.

J gene: TRBJ2-2; V gene: TRBV7-9; clone size: -; D gene: -; CDR3 protein: CASSIRGTGELFF; CDR3 DNA: TGTGCCAGCAGCATAAGGGGGACCGGGGAGCTGTTTTTT
J gene: TRBJ2-1; V gene: TRBV24-1; clone size: -; D gene: TRBD2; CDR3 protein: CATRAGTSGMDEQFF; CDR3 DNA: TGTGCCACCAGAGCTGGGACTAGCGGGATGGACGAGCAGTTCTTC
J gene: TRBJ2-5; V gene: TRBV6-4; clone size: -; D gene: TRBD2; CDR3 protein: CASSRTSGGGETQYF; CDR3 DNA: TGTGCCAGCAGTCGGACTAGCGGGGGAGGAGAGACCCAGTACTTC
J gene: TRBJ1-5; V gene: TRBV3-1/TRBV3-2; clone size: -; D gene: -; CDR3 protein: CASSQQINQPQHF; CDR3 DNA: TGTGCCAGCAGCCAACAGATCAATCAGCCCCAGCATTTT
J gene: TRBJ2-2; V gene: TRBV19; clone size: -; D gene: -; CDR3 protein: CASTRQGGTGELFF; CDR3 DNA: TGTGCCAGTACCCGCCAGGGGGGAACCGGGGAGCTGTTTTTT
J gene: TRBJ2-3; V gene: TRBV7-9; clone size: -; D gene: -; CDR3 protein: CASSLGEFTDTQYF; CDR3 DNA: TGTGCCAGCAGCTTAGGAGAGTTCACAGATACGCAGTATTTT
J gene: TRBJ2-7; V gene: TRBV5-1; clone size: -; D gene: -; CDR3 protein: CASSSDRGGGYEQYF; CDR3 DNA: TGCGCCAGCAGCTCCGACCGCGGTGGGGGCTACGAGCAGTACTTC
J gene: TRBJ1-4; V gene: TRBV2; clone size: -; D gene: -; CDR3 protein: CGAGGDNEKLFF; CDR3 DNA: TGTGGCGCCGGTGGGGACAATGAAAAACTGTTTTTT
J gene: TRBJ1-3; V gene: TRBV19; clone size: -; D gene: -; CDR3 protein: CASSGHMYSGNTIYF; CDR3 DNA: TGTGCCAGTAGTGGCCATATGTACTCTGGAAACACCATATATTTT
J gene: TRBJ2-1; V gene: TRBV7-8; clone size: -; D gene: -; CDR3 protein: CASSLGQVNNEQFF; CDR3 DNA: TGTGCCAGCAGCTTAGGACAGGTCAACAATGAGCAGTTCTTC
J gene: TRBJ2-2; V gene: TRBV13; clone size: -; D gene: TRBD1; CDR3 protein: CASRRRDRNTGELFF; CDR3 DNA: TGTGCCAGCAGACGCCGGGACAGGAACACCGGGGAGCTGTTTTTT
J gene: TRBJ2-4; V gene: TRBV7-9; clone size: -; D gene: -; CDR3 protein: CASSLFLRDDIQYF; CDR3 DNA: TGTGCCAGCAGCTTATTTCTCCGCGACGACATTCAGTACTTC
J gene: TRBJ2-2; V gene: TRBV19; clone size: -; D gene: -; CDR3 protein: CASSIQGANTGELFF; CDR3 DNA: TGTGCCAGTAGTATCCAGGGCGCGAACACCGGGGAGCTGTTTTTT
J gene: TRBJ1-5; V gene: TRBV16; clone size: -; D gene: -; CDR3 protein: CASSQYRSEPQHF; CDR3 DNA: TGTGCCAGCAGCCAATACCGGTCAGAGCCCCAGCATTTT
J gene: TRBJ1-5; V gene: TRBV4-1; clone size: -; D gene: TRBD1; CDR3 protein: CASSQVQGAVVGNQPQHF; CDR3 DNA: TGCGCCAGCAGCCAAGTGCAGGGGGCCGTAGTAGGCAATCAGCCCCAGCATTTT
J gene: TRBJ1-2; V gene: TRBV3-1/TRBV3-2; clone size: -; D gene: -; CDR3 protein: CASSQVGEVGYTF; CDR3 DNA: TGTGCCAGCAGCCAAGTGGGGGAGGTTGGCTACACCTTC
J gene: TRBJ1-2; V gene: TRBV6-1; clone size: -; D gene: -; CDR3 protein: CASSDTWNYGYTF; CDR3 DNA: TGTGCCAGCAGTGATACGTGGAACTATGGCTACACCTTC
J gene: TRBJ2-7; V gene: TRBV5-1; clone size: -; D gene: -; CDR3 protein: CASSLDGALYEQYF; CDR3 DNA: TGCGCCAGCAGCCTGGACGGGGCACTCTACGAGCAGTACTTC
J gene: TRBJ2-7; V gene: TRBV2; clone size: -; D gene: TRBD2; CDR3 protein: CASSAGGYEQYF; CDR3 DNA: TGTGCCAGCAGTGCGGGGGGCTACGAGCAGTACTTC
J gene: TRBJ2-6; V gene: TRBV5-7; clone size: -; D gene: -; CDR3 protein: CASSLGGSGANVLTF; CDR3 DNA: TGTGCCAGCAGCTTGGGCGGCTCTGGGGCCAACGTCCTGACTTTC
J gene: TRBJ2-1; V gene: TRBV20-1; clone size: -; D gene: TRBD2; CDR3 protein: CSAPLGGGMFF; CDR3 DNA: TGCAGTGCTCCCCTTGGGGGAGGGATGTTCTTC
J gene: TRBJ1-5; V gene: TRBV25-1; clone size: few; D gene: TRBD1; CDR3 protein: CASRQGANQPQHF; CDR3 DNA: TGTGCCAGCAGACAGGGGGCTAATCAGCCCCAGCATTTT
J gene: TRBJ1-1; V gene: TRBV5-6; clone size: -; D gene: -; CDR3 protein: CASSRVWGNTEAFF; CDR3 DNA: TGTGCCAGCAGTAGGGTTTGGGGGAACACTGAAGCTTTCTTT
J gene: TRBJ2-7; V gene: TRBV5-1; clone size: -; D gene: -; CDR3 protein: CASSLTLTKDEQYF; CDR3 DNA: TGCGCCAGCAGCTTGACCCTTACCAAGGACGAGCAGTACTTC
J gene: TRBJ1-3; V gene: TRBV2; clone size: -; D gene: -; CDR3 protein: CASRDNPVNSGNTIYF; CDR3 DNA: TGTGCCAGCAGGGATAATCCCGTAAACTCTGGAAACACCATATATTTT
J gene: TRBJ1-2; V gene: TRBV9; clone size: -; D gene: TRBD1; CDR3 protein: CASSTGQSYGYTF; CDR3 DNA: TGTGCCAGCAGCACGGGACAGTCCTATGGCTACACCTTC
J gene: TRBJ2-3; V gene: TRBV14; clone size: -; D gene: TRBD2; CDR3 protein: CASSHRPHLSGSSTDTQYF; CDR3 DNA: TGTGCCAGCAGCCACCGACCCCATCTTAGCGGGAGCTCAACAGATACGCAGTATTTT
J gene: TRBJ2-3; V gene: TRBV9; clone size: -; D gene: TRBD1; CDR3 protein: CASSVGAGGADTQYF; CDR3 DNA: TGTGCCAGCAGCGTAGGGGCAGGGGGAGCAGATACGCAGTATTTT
J gene: TRBJ1-5; V gene: TRBV15; clone size: -; D gene: -; CDR3 protein: CATSLLQASNQPQHF; CDR3 DNA: TGTGCCACCTCTCTCTTGCAGGCCTCAAATCAGCCCCAGCATTTT
J gene: TRBJ2-2; V gene: TRBV27; clone size: few; D gene: TRBD2; CDR3 protein: CASSLGLAGTGELFF; CDR3 DNA: TGTGCCAGCAGTTTAGGCCTAGCGGGAACCGGGGAGCTGTTTTTT
J gene: TRBJ2-5; V gene: TRBV5-1; clone size: -; D gene: -; CDR3 protein: CASSLGGKETQYF; CDR3 DNA: TGCGCCAGCAGCTTGGGGGGAAAAGAGACCCAGTACTTC
J gene: TRBJ2-7; V gene: TRBV7-2; clone size: -; D gene: -; CDR3 protein: CASSLSLGRDEQYF; CDR3 DNA: TGTGCCAGCAGCCTATCGCTCGGCCGGGACGAGCAGTACTTC
J gene: TRBJ2-3; V gene: TRBV3-1/TRBV3-2; clone size: -; D gene: -; CDR3 protein: CASSQDQAVSTDTQYF; CDR3 DNA: TGTGCCAGCAGCCAAGATCAGGCCGTTAGTACAGATACGCAGTATTTT